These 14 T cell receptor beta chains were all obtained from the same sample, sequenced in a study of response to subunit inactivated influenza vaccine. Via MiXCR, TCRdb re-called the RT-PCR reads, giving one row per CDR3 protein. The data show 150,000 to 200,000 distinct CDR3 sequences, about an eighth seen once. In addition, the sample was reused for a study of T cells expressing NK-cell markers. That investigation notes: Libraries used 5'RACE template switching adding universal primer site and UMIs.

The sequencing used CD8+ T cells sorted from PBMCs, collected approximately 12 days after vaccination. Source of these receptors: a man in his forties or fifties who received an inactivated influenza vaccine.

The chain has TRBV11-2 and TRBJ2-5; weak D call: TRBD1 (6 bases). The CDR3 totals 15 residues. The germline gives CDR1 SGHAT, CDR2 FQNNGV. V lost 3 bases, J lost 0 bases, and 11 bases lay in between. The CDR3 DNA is TGTGCCAGCAGCTTTTCCGACAGGTACCAAGAGACCCAGTACTTC. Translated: CASSFSDRYQETQYF.

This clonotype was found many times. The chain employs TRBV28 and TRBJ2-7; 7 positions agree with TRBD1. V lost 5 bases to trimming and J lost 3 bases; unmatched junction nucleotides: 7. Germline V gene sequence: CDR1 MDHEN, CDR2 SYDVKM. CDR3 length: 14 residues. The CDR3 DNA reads TGTGCCAGCAGTATACAGGGGATCAGCTACGAGCAGTACTTC. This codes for CASSIQGISYEQYF. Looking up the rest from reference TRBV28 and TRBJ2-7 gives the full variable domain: DVKVTQSSRYLVKRTGEKVFLECVQDMDHENMFWYRQDPGLGLRLIYFSYDVKMKEKGDIPEGYSVSREKKERFSLILESASTNQTSMYLCASSIQGISYEQYFGPGTRLTVT.

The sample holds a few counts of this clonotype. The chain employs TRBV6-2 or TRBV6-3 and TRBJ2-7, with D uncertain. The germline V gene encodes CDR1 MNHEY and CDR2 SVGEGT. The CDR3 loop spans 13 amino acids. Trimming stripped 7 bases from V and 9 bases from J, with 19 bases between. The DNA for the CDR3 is TGTGCCAGCACAGACTCGTCAGCTGACGCGCAGTACTTC. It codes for CASTDSSADAQYF.

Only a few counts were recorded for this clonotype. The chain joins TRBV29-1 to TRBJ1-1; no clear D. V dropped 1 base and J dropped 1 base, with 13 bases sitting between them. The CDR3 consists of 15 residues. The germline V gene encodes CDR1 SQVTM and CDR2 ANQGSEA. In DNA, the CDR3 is TGCAGCGTTGAAGGGACGGATACTACGAACACTGAAGCTTTCTTT. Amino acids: CSVEGTDTTNTEAFF.

The CDR3 DNA sequence: TGTGCCAGCATCGGGACAGGGGAAGAGACCCAGTACTTC. Translating gives CASIGTGEETQYF. The J gene is TRBJ2-5, the V gene TRBV21-1; the DNA was not compared with TRBD1, the D call given in the table. TRBV21-1 corresponds to a pseudogene. The CDR3 sequence is 13 residues long.

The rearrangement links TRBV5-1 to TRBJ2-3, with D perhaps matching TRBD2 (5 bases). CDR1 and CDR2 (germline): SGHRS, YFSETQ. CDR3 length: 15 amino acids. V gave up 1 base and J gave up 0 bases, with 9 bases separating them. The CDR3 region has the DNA TGCGCCAGCAGCTTGTCTGTAGCGAGCACAGATACGCAGTATTTT. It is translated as CASSLSVASTDTQYF.

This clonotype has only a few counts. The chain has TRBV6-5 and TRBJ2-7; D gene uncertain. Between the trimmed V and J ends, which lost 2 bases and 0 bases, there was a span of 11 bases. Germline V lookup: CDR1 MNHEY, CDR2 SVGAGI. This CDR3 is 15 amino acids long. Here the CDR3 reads CASSYPRVSSYEQYF. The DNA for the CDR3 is TGTGCCAGCAGTTACCCTCGGGTTAGCTCCTACGAGCAGTACTTC.

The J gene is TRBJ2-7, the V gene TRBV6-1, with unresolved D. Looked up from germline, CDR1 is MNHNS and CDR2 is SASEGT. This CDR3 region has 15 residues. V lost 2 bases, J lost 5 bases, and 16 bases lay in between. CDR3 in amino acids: CASSEWNDGTNEQYF. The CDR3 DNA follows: TGTGCCAGCAGTGAATGGAATGATGGTACGAACGAGCAGTACTTC.

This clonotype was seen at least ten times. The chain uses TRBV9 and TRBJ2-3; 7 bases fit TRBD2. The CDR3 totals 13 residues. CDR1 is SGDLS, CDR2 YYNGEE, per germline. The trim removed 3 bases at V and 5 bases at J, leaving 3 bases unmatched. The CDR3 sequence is CASSGAGVDTQYF. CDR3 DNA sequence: TGTGCCAGCAGCGGGGCGGGAGTAGATACGCAGTATTTT.

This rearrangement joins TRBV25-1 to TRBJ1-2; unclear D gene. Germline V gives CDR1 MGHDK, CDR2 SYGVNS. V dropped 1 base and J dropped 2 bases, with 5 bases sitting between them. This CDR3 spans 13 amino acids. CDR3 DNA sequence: TGTGCCAGCAGTGAATCCGTGAACTATGGCTACACCTTC. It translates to CASSESVNYGYTF.

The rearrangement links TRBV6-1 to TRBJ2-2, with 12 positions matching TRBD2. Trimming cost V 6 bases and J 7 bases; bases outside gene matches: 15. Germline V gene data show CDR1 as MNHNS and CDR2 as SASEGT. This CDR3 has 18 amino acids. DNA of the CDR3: TGTGCCAGCAGCGGGGCGTCTAGCGGGAGGGCCGTGATCGGGGAGCTGTTTTTT. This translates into CASSGASSGRAVIGELFF.

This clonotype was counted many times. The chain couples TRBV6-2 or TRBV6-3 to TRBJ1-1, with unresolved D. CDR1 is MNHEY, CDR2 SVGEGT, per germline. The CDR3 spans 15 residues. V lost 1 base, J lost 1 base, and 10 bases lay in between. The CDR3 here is CASSYLSDQNTEAFF. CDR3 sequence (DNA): TGTGCCAGCAGTTACTTGTCAGACCAGAACACTGAAGCTTTCTTT.

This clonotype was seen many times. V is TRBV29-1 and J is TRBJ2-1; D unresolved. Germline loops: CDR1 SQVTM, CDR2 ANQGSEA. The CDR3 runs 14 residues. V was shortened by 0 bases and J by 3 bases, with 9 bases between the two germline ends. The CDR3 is CSVEEARHYNEQFF. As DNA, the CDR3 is TGCAGCGTTGAAGAGGCGAGACACTACAATGAGCAGTTCTTC.

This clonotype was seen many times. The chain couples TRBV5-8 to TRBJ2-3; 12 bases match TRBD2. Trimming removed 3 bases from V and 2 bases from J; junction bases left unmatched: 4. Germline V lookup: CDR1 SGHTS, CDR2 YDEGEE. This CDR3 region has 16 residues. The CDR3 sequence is CASSSGLAGSTDTQYF. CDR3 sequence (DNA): TGTGCCAGCAGCTCCGGACTAGCGGGGTCCACAGATACGCAGTATTTT.